The clone carrying this T cell receptor (beta chain) was counted ten times or more. Germline V lookup: CDR1 ENHRY, CDR2 SYGVKD. The CDR3 length is 16 residues. Between the trimmed V and J ends, which lost 6 bases and 2 bases, there was a span of 20 bases. This record comes from a study of T-cell reconstitution after alpha-beta-depleted transplantation in children. Molecular barcoding with unique molecular identifiers was used for the TCRbeta library. TCRdb re-derived calls from the PCR reads in MiXCR, one entry per CDR3 protein. The sample yields hundreds of thousands of distinct CDR3 sequences, around 13% seen once.

The sequencing here drew on PBMCs, mostly from graft donor cells, taken 360 days after TCRalphabeta/CD19-depleted stem cell transplant. The J gene is TRBJ2-7, the V gene TRBV10-3; TRBD2 might be the D (5 bases). The source of this sequence is a male patient younger than 18 who had a stem cell transplant for acute myeloid leukemia, so the T cells may come from the graft donor. CDR3 DNA sequence: TGTGCCATCAGCGCCACCCATACTAGTATAGCCTACGAGCAGTACTTC. Translated: CAISATHTSIAYEQYF.